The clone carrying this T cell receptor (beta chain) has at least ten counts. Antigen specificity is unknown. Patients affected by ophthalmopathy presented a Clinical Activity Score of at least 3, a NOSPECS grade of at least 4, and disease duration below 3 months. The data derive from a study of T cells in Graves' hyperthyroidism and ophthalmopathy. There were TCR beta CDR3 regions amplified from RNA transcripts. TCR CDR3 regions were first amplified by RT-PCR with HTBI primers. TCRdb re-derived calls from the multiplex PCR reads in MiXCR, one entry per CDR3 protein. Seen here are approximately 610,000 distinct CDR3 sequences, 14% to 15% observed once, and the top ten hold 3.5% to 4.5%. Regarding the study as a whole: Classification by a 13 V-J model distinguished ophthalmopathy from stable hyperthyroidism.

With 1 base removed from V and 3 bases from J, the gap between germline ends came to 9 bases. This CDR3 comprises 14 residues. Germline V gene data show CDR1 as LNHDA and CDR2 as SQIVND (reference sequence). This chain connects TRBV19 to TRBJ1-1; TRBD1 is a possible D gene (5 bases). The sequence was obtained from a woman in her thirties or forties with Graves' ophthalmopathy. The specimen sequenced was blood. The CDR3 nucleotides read TGTGCCAGTAGTATAGGACAGTGGGACACTGAAGCTTTCTTT. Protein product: CASSIGQWDTEAFF.